This T cell receptor (beta chain) derives from a study of blood T cell repertoires in COVID-19. The overall study: Acute-phase and convalescent COVID-19 samples originated in the United States, Italy and Spain. PBMCs, B-cell-depleted T cells, or T cells provided the cDNA or gDNA that made up the material.

The length of the CDR3 is 13 residues. V gave up 8 bases and J gave up 0 bases, with 10 bases separating them. CDR1 is ENHRY and CDR2 is SYGVKD in the germline V gene. During active infection, Seattle patients enrolled and were then monitored through disease. As processed by the authors: Estimated nucleated cell counts came from reference gene primer amplification. Some clones are missing from TCRdb's copy, which holds only in-frame ones; the method was immunoSEQ multiplex PCR. V, J and clone size are those of that table, while D and trimming were read from the DNA. There are roughly 100,000 clones in the sample; roughly 90% occur only once, and 1.5% to 2% lies in the top ten.

The sample taken for sequencing was peripheral blood. The origin of this receptor is a woman in her 50s with COVID-19, enrolled during active disease. The V gene is TRBV10-3, the J gene TRBJ1-1; D is unresolved. The CDR3 nucleotides read TGTGCCATCCGTGGCAGGATGAACACTGAAGCTTTCTTT. Translation gives CAIRGRMNTEAFF.